The clone carrying this T cell receptor beta chain was seen a handful of times. No antigen is known for it. J lost 0 bases, V lost 5 bases, and 11 bases had no gene match. CDR3 length equals 17 residues. This entry belongs to a study of T-cell reconstitution after alpha-beta-depleted transplantation in children. General study points: Newly produced T cells mostly provided counts and TCRbeta diversity after one year, as hyperexpanded clones declined. At day 60, the high TCRbeta diversity found in some patients originated from recipient T cells and thymic progenitors that had survived. About two months after transplant, alpha-beta T cells reportedly came from several hundred expanded graft clones.

Preparation of the TCRbeta library used unique molecular identifiers. TCRdb re-called the PCR reads with MiXCR, one entry per CDR3 protein. The sample includes about 580,000 distinct CDR3 sequences, 20% to 25% seen only once; the top ten take 11% to 15%. The source is a boy younger than two who had a stem cell transplant for acute myeloid leukemia, so the T cells may come from the graft donor. The sample in question was PBMCs, mostly from graft donor cells, obtained 360 days after TCRalphabeta/CD19-depleted stem cell transplant. The rearrangement joins TRBV12-3 or TRBV12-4 to TRBJ2-3, with TRBD1 matching 7 bases. This CDR3 is CASSPRQGSPSTDTQYF. For the CDR3, the DNA is TGTGCCAGCAGTCCGCGACAGGGATCGCCTAGCACAGATACGCAGTATTTT.